These 23 T cell receptor beta chains were all obtained from the same sample, sequenced in a study of blood T cell repertoires in COVID-19. The repertoire was sequenced with immunoSEQ multiplex PCR; TCRdb's copy has only in-frame clones and lacks some. The sample shows some 330,000 clones, roughly 90% of them seen only once. Material for sequencing was peripheral blood. These receptors came from a woman aged 45 to 65 with active or convalescent COVID-19.

The chain carries TRBV19 and TRBJ2-2, with 9 bases matching TRBD2. With 8 bases clipped from V and 6 bases from J, the junction kept 10 bases outside the gene matches. Germline V lookup: CDR1 LNHDA, CDR2 SQIVND (reference sequence). CDR3 length equals 15 residues. The CDR3 sequence: CASGRAGGVAGELFF. Written as DNA, the CDR3 is TGTGCCAGTGGAAGAGCGGGAGGAGTTGCCGGGGAGCTGTTTTTT. The entire variable domain, with the rest obtained from reference TRBV19 and TRBJ2-2, is as follows: DGGITQSPKYLFRKEGQNVTLSCEQNLNHDAMYWYRQDPGQGLRLIYYSQIVNDFQKGDIAEGYSVSREKKESFPLTVTSAQKNPTAFYLCASGRAGGVAGELFFGEGSRLTVL.

The chain is built from TRBV7-9 and TRBJ2-6; a weak D match, TRBD2 (6 bases). The germline V gene encodes CDR1 SEHNR and CDR2 FQNEAQ (reference sequence). The CDR3 is 18 amino acids. The ends were cut back, 2 bases at V and 1 base at J, with 15 bases in the middle. CDR3 DNA: TGTGCCAGCAGCTTAAGCGGGTCAGGGCGGTCTGGGGCCAACGTCCTGACTTTC. Protein product: CASSLSGSGRSGANVLTF. Full variable domain (missing parts from reference TRBV7-9 and TRBJ2-6): DTGVSQNPRHKITKRGQNVTFRCDPISEHNRLYWYRQTLGQGPEFLTYFQNEAQLEKSRLLSDRFSAERPKGSFSTLEIQRTEQGDSAMYLCASSLSGSGRSGANVLTFGAGSRLTVL.

This chain connects TRBV19 to TRBJ2-3; 8 bases fit TRBD2. The V segment lost 3 bases and the J segment 3 bases; nucleotides outside the gene matches: 8. This CDR3 region has 16 residues. Germline values: CDR1 LNHDA, CDR2 SQIVND (reference sequence). CDR3 protein: CASSMSGTRGTDTQYF. The DNA for the CDR3 is TGTGCCAGTAGTATGTCGGGGACTAGGGGGACAGATACGCAGTATTTT.

This chain connects TRBV11-2 to TRBJ2-1; 8 bases fit TRBD2. The J segment lost 2 bases and the V segment lost 3 bases, leaving 3 bases of the junction unmatched. Germline assignment: CDR1 SGHAT and CDR2 FQNNGV. CDR3 length: 15 residues. The CDR3 nucleotides read TGTGCCAGCAGCTTGCAACTAGCGGCCTACAATGAGCAGTTCTTC. This gives the protein CASSLQLAAYNEQFF.

The V call is TRBV18, the J call TRBJ2-5; D perhaps matches TRBD1 (6 bases). The CDR3 totals 15 residues. Germline CDR1 and CDR2: KGHSH and LQKENI. The V and J ends lost 3 bases and 5 bases respectively, with 16 bases between them. The CDR3 protein is CASSPKGYRVETQYF. The CDR3 DNA follows: TGTGCCAGCTCACCTAAAGGTTACAGGGTTGAGACCCAGTACTTC.

The chain is built from TRBV3-1 (or the pseudogene TRBV3-2) and TRBJ1-5; D is perhaps TRBD1 (6 bases). Germline-derived CDR1 and CDR2 are LGHDT and YNNKEL (reference sequence). V lost 4 bases and J lost 2, with 12 bases in between. This CDR3 has 15 residues. DNA for the CDR3: TGTGCCAGCAGCCGCAGGGGAGTGGGCAATCAGCCCCAGCATTTT. It yields the protein CASSRRGVGNQPQHF.

The chain employs TRBV4-1 and TRBJ2-3; perhaps TRBD1 as D (5 bases). Germline assignment: CDR1 MGHRA and CDR2 YSYEKL. This CDR3 has 20 residues. V lost 2 bases to trimming and J lost 6 bases, with 30 bases between them. The CDR3 is CASSQRSAGITRRGGDTQYF. The CDR3 DNA reads TGCGCCAGCAGCCAAAGGTCGGCAGGGATTACCCGTCGCGGTGGGGATACGCAGTATTTT.

The genes are TRBV19 and TRBJ1-2; D remains unclear. Trimming shortened V by 5 bases and J by 4 bases, and 14 bases separated the two germline ends. The CDR3 is 14 amino acids. CDR1 is LNHDA and CDR2 is SQIVND in the germline V gene (reference sequence). The CDR3 nucleotides are TGTGCCAGTAGTCTGGAGGGATTCTCCTATGGCTACACCTTC. It codes for CASSLEGFSYGYTF.

The chain recombines TRBV15 with TRBJ1-2; D unresolved. Germline V lookup: CDR1 LNHNV, CDR2 YYDKDF (reference sequence). CDR3 length equals 14 residues. V lost 0 bases, J lost 1 base, and 6 bases lay in between. CDR3 coding DNA: TGTGCCACCAGCAGAGATGCGGGTAACTATGGCTACACCTTC. Amino acids: CATSRDAGNYGYTF.

This clone was detected only once. The V and J genes are TRBV19 and TRBJ1-6, with TRBD1 matching 8 bases. This CDR3 has 19 residues. V lost 5 bases, J lost 5 bases, and 17 bases stayed unmatched. Looked up from germline, CDR1 is LNHDA and CDR2 is SQIVND (reference sequence). This CDR3 reads CASSYGQGSREGNNSPLHF. The DNA for the CDR3 is TGTGCCAGTAGTTATGGACAGGGAAGTCGGGAAGGAAATAATTCACCCCTCCACTTT. Complete variable domain (other parts from reference TRBV19 and TRBJ1-6): DGGITQSPKYLFRKEGQNVTLSCEQNLNHDAMYWYRQDPGQGLRLIYYSQIVNDFQKGDIAEGYSVSREKKESFPLTVTSAQKNPTAFYLCASSYGQGSREGNNSPLHFGNGTRLTVT.

The rearrangement uses TRBV6-5 and TRBJ2-7; no clear D gene. The CDR3 contains 13 residues. V lost 7 bases to trimming and J lost 3 bases, with 13 bases between them. The germline gives CDR1 MNHEY, CDR2 SVGAGI. The CDR3 region is CASKNLGRYEQYF. Here the CDR3 DNA reads TGTGCCAGCAAGAACCTAGGTCGCTACGAGCAGTACTTC.

J is TRBJ1-4 and V is TRBV4-1, with D possibly being TRBD1 (5 bases). Germline V gives CDR1 MGHRA, CDR2 YSYEKL. V gave up 5 bases and J gave up 3 bases, with 7 bases separating them. The CDR3 has 13 amino acids. For the CDR3, the DNA is TGCGCCAGCAGCAGGGGCCCTAATGAAAAACTGTTTTTT. Amino acids: CASSRGPNEKLFF.

This chain uses TRBV4-1 with TRBJ2-7, with TRBD2 matching over 10 bases. Germline CDR1 is MGHRA and CDR2 is YSYEKL. CDR3 length: 16 residues. V was clipped by 3 bases and J by 0 bases; unmatched bases: 5. The CDR3 DNA reads as TGCGCCAGCAGCCACATTAGCGGGGGGAGCTCCTACGAGCAGTACTTC. This sequence encodes CASSHISGGSSYEQYF.

The chain couples TRBV28 to TRBJ2-5; 12 bases align to TRBD2. J gave up 5 bases and V 5 bases, and 9 bases lay outside the gene matches. The CDR3 length is 16 residues. Germline-derived CDR1 and CDR2 are MDHEN and SYDVKM. The CDR3: CASSRTSGISGETQYF. The CDR3 DNA reads TGTGCCAGCAGTAGGACTAGCGGGATCTCGGGTGAGACCCAGTACTTC.

The chain recombines TRBV9 with TRBJ1-4, with 7 bases identical to TRBD1. The germline gives CDR1 SGDLS, CDR2 YYNGEE. V gave up 4 bases and J gave up 7 bases; unmatched junction bases: 7. This CDR3 comprises 14 residues. The DNA for the CDR3 is TGTGCCAGCAGCCCCAGACAGGGAACTGAAAAACTGTTTTTT. It specifies CASSPRQGTEKLFF.

The CDR3 is CASSLGPSGGYEQFF. CDR3 nucleotides: TGTGCCAGCAGCTTAGGGCCTAGCGGGGGGTATGAGCAGTTCTTC. This rearrangement joins TRBV7-2 to TRBJ2-1; 11 bases agree with TRBD2. The CDR3 spans 15 residues. V was clipped by 1 base and J by 8 bases; unmatched bases: 4. Germline values: CDR1 SGHTA, CDR2 FQGNSA.

This clone occurred once. This chain uses TRBV2 with TRBJ1-1; TRBD1 agrees at 7 bases. Germline CDR1 and CDR2: SNHLY and FYNNEI. Trimming removed 4 bases from V and 1 base from J; junction bases left unmatched: 9. CDR3 length: 16 amino acids. The CDR3 bases are TGTGCCAGCAGTGCGTTTTCCAGGACAGGGAACACTGAAGCTTTCTTT. Translation gives CASSAFSRTGNTEAFF.

The rearrangement uses TRBV18 and TRBJ1-1, with a weak D call TRBD1 (5 bases). V was pared by 2 bases and J by 0 bases, with 7 bases between. Germline lookup yields CDR1 KGHSH and CDR2 LQKENI. This CDR3 is 14 amino acids long. CDR3 residues: CASSPDRMNTEAFF. The CDR3, as DNA: TGTGCCAGCTCACCAGACAGAATGAACACTGAAGCTTTCTTT.

CDR3 DNA: TGTGCCAGCAGTTTTACGGCGGGAGTGGGAGAGACCCAGTACTTC. Encoded protein: CASSFTAGVGETQYF. This sequence joins TRBV6-6 and TRBJ2-5; 7 nucleotides align to TRBD2. Germline-derived CDR1 and CDR2 are MNHNY and SVGAGI (reference sequence). The CDR3 extends over 15 amino acids. With V trimmed by 4 bases and J by 4 bases, 9 bases remained unmatched.

V and J are TRBV7-3 and TRBJ2-3; 9 nucleotides line up with TRBD2. CDR1 and CDR2 from the germline V gene are SGHTA and FQGTGA. There are 16 residues in the CDR3. With 5 bases clipped from V and 2 bases from J, the junction kept 8 bases outside the gene matches. CDR3 in amino acids: CASSPSLAGFTDTQYF. CDR3 DNA sequence: TGTGCCAGCAGCCCCTCCCTAGCGGGGTTCACAGATACGCAGTATTTT. The full variable domain, completed using reference TRBV7-3 and TRBJ2-3, is GAGVSQTPSNKVTEKGKYVELRCDPISGHTALYWYRQSLGQGPEFLIYFQGTGAADDSGLPNDRFFAVRPEGSVSTLKIQRTERGDSAVYLCASSPSLAGFTDTQYFGPGTRLTVL.

This chain links TRBV19 with TRBJ1-1; TRBD1 aligns across 9 bases. This CDR3 is 15 amino acids long. Germline assignment: CDR1 LNHDA and CDR2 SQIVND (reference sequence). With 5 bases clipped from V and 1 base from J, the junction kept 5 bases outside the gene matches. The DNA of the CDR3 is TGTGCCAGTAGTCCCTGGACAGGGGAGAACACTGAAGCTTTCTTT. It is translated as CASSPWTGENTEAFF.

The rearrangement joins TRBV19 to TRBJ2-5, with D possibly TRBD2 on 5 matching bases. The length of the CDR3 is 13 residues. Trimming pared 1 base from V and 7 bases from J, leaving 10 bases between. Germline lookup yields CDR1 LNHDA and CDR2 SQIVND (reference sequence). DNA of the CDR3: TGTGCCAGTAGTATAGGGCTAGGAGGGACCCAGTACTTC. The encoded protein is CASSIGLGGTQYF.

V is TRBV7-2 and J is TRBJ1-1; unclear D gene. The germline V gene encodes CDR1 SGHTA and CDR2 FQGNSA. CDR3 size: 13 residues. Deletions cut 4 bases from V and 4 bases from J, with 10 bases between. The CDR3 here is CASSSQVRTEAFF. The CDR3 DNA reads as TGTGCCAGCAGCTCTCAGGTTCGCACTGAAGCTTTCTTT.